This T cell receptor beta chain was found in a study of PD-1 blockade in classical Hodgkin lymphoma. The CDR3 totals 15 residues. Per germline, CDR1 MNHEY and CDR2 SMNVEV (reference sequence). With 6 bases removed from V and 5 bases from J, the gap between germline ends came to 17 bases. Generated by immunoSEQ multiplex PCR, the TCRdb table keeps only in-frame clones and is missing some. Among 31,000 or so clones listed, 72% were seen once. Time point in this sample: cycle 4 day 1 (C4D1), after six to seven weeks of nivolumab. The patients all showed relapse after autologous stem cell transplantation, while their brentuximab vedotin exposure varied.

Specimen: peripheral blood mononuclear cells (PBMCs), collected before the fourth cycle of nivolumab. The J gene is TRBJ2-1, the V gene TRBV27; TRBD1 or TRBD2 may be the D gene (6 bases each). This TCR was recovered from a human donor with classical Hodgkin lymphoma. The CDR3 nucleotides read TGTGCCAGCAGATCGGGGGCGCAGTTTAACAATGAGCAGTTCTTC. Protein sequence: CASRSGAQFNNEQFF.